Listed below are T cell receptor beta chains from one sample, sequenced in a study of control samples from healthy donors and cancer patients. Assay: immunoSEQ multiplex PCR; the TCRdb copy retains only in-frame clones and omits some. The sample has some 82,000 clones; approximately 87% are singletons. The material sequenced was blood. These receptors originate from a man aged 50 or older in good health. The CDR3 runs from the conserved cysteine through the conserved F or W. Fields, in order: D gene, J gene, V gene, clone size, CDR3 protein, CDR3 DNA. D genes are given only for firm matches. Expanded clones are given a class, and other clones once, few, many or no size at all.

d_call: TRBD1
j_call: TRBJ1-1
v_call: TRBV24-1
clone_size: NA
cdr3_aa: CATSEGTENTEAFF
cdr3_nt: TGTGCCACCAGTGAGGGGACAGAGAACACTGAAGCTTTCTTT

d_call: NA
j_call: TRBJ2-1
v_call: TRBV7-8
clone_size: NA
cdr3_aa: CASSLPGDRRFF
cdr3_nt: TGTGCCAGCAGCCTCCCCGGGGACCGGCGGTTCTTC

d_call: NA
j_call: TRBJ2-7
v_call: TRBV6-1
clone_size: once
cdr3_aa: CASSEFSTRAYEQYF
cdr3_nt: TGTGCCAGCAGTGAATTCTCGACTAGAGCCTACGAGCAGTACTTC

d_call: NA
j_call: TRBJ2-1
v_call: TRBV6-5
clone_size: NA
cdr3_aa: CASSRGQTLWGEQFF
cdr3_nt: TGTGCCAGCAGTCGGGGCCAGACTCTCTGGGGTGAGCAGTTCTTC

d_call: TRBD2
j_call: TRBJ2-1
v_call: TRBV19
clone_size: NA
cdr3_aa: CASSILAASYNEQFF
cdr3_nt: TGTGCCAGTAGTATCCTAGCGGCCTCCTACAATGAGCAGTTCTTC

d_call: NA
j_call: TRBJ1-1
v_call: TRBV5-4
clone_size: NA
cdr3_aa: CASSLENQHTEAFF
cdr3_nt: TGTGCCAGCAGCTTAGAGAACCAACACACTGAAGCTTTCTTT

d_call: NA
j_call: TRBJ1-1
v_call: TRBV13
clone_size: NA
cdr3_aa: CAITQWGDTEAFF
cdr3_nt: TGTGCCATCACCCAGTGGGGGGACACTGAAGCTTTCTTT

d_call: TRBD1
j_call: TRBJ1-2
v_call: TRBV19
clone_size: few
cdr3_aa: CASSKGQGQFPYGYTF
cdr3_nt: TGTGCCAGTAGTAAGGGACAGGGACAATTCCCCTATGGCTACACCTTC

d_call: NA
j_call: TRBJ1-1
v_call: TRBV7-2
clone_size: many
cdr3_aa: CASSLAPALNTEAFF
cdr3_nt: TGTGCCAGCAGCTTAGCGCCCGCTTTGAACACTGAAGCTTTCTTT

d_call: TRBD2
j_call: TRBJ2-3
v_call: TRBV15
clone_size: NA
cdr3_aa: CATSKREGTDTQYF
cdr3_nt: TGTGCCACCAGCAAGCGGGAGGGCACAGATACGCAGTATTTT

d_call: TRBD1
j_call: TRBJ1-6
v_call: TRBV5-4
clone_size: NA
cdr3_aa: CASSLGGGAYNSPLHF
cdr3_nt: TGTGCCAGCAGCTTGGGAGGGGGCGCCTATAATTCACCCCTCCACTTT

d_call: NA
j_call: TRBJ2-5
v_call: TRBV5-1
clone_size: NA
cdr3_aa: CASSSQQETQYF
cdr3_nt: TGCGCCAGCAGCTCACAACAAGAGACCCAGTACTTC

d_call: TRBD2
j_call: TRBJ2-3
v_call: TRBV6-2/TRBV6-3
clone_size: once
cdr3_aa: CASSYQAGDTDTQYF
cdr3_nt: TGTGCCAGCAGTTATCAAGCGGGGGACACAGATACGCAGTATTTT

d_call: TRBD2
j_call: TRBJ2-3
v_call: TRBV10-2
clone_size: NA
cdr3_aa: CASSGAGRSDTQYF
cdr3_nt: TGCGCCAGCAGTGGGGCCGGGAGGTCAGATACGCAGTATTTT

d_call: TRBD2
j_call: TRBJ2-1
v_call: TRBV7-2
clone_size: NA
cdr3_aa: CASSPPSGRANEQFF
cdr3_nt: TGTGCCAGCAGCCCCCCTAGCGGGAGGGCCAATGAGCAGTTCTTC

d_call: NA
j_call: TRBJ2-3
v_call: TRBV11-3
clone_size: NA
cdr3_aa: CASSLGAGTDTQYF
cdr3_nt: TGTGCCAGCAGCTTAGGGGCAGGCACAGATACGCAGTATTTT

d_call: NA
j_call: TRBJ2-5
v_call: TRBV5-4
clone_size: NA
cdr3_aa: CASSRGPLQETQYF
cdr3_nt: TGTGCCAGCAGCCGAGGACCCCTCCAAGAGACCCAGTACTTC

d_call: TRBD1
j_call: TRBJ2-1
v_call: TRBV27
clone_size: NA
cdr3_aa: CASSFRDRANNEQFF
cdr3_nt: TGTGCCAGCAGTTTCCGGGACAGGGCCAACAATGAGCAGTTCTTC

d_call: NA
j_call: TRBJ1-2
v_call: TRBV3-1/TRBV3-2
clone_size: NA
cdr3_aa: CASSQGYGGYTF
cdr3_nt: TGTGCCAGCAGCCAAGGTTATGGGGGCTACACCTTC

d_call: NA
j_call: TRBJ2-5
v_call: TRBV29-1
clone_size: once
cdr3_aa: CSVSDRPQETQYF
cdr3_nt: TGCAGCGTTTCCGACAGACCCCAAGAGACCCAGTACTTC

d_call: TRBD1
j_call: TRBJ2-7
v_call: TRBV9
clone_size: few
cdr3_aa: CASSPQGAPSYEQYF
cdr3_nt: TGTGCCAGCAGCCCGCAGGGGGCTCCATCCTACGAGCAGTACTTC

d_call: TRBD2
j_call: TRBJ2-1
v_call: TRBV7-9
clone_size: NA
cdr3_aa: CASSTGLAGAGQFF
cdr3_nt: TGTGCCAGCAGCACGGGACTAGCGGGAGCGGGGCAGTTCTTC

d_call: TRBD1
j_call: TRBJ2-2
v_call: TRBV6-4
clone_size: NA
cdr3_aa: CASRGQGDTGELFF
cdr3_nt: TGTGCCAGCCGAGGACAGGGGGACACCGGGGAGCTGTTTTTT

d_call: NA
j_call: TRBJ1-4
v_call: TRBV14
clone_size: NA
cdr3_aa: CASSPYRNANEKLFF
cdr3_nt: TGTGCCAGCAGCCCTTACAGGAACGCTAATGAAAAACTGTTTTTT

d_call: NA
j_call: TRBJ2-2
v_call: TRBV6-5
clone_size: once
cdr3_aa: CASRLMGTGELFF
cdr3_nt: TGTGCCAGCAGGTTGATGGGCACCGGGGAGCTGTTTTTT

d_call: TRBD1
j_call: TRBJ1-4
v_call: TRBV5-1
clone_size: NA
cdr3_aa: CASSVRRGQTNEKLFF
cdr3_nt: TGCGCCAGCAGCGTACGCAGGGGGCAGACTAATGAAAAACTGTTTTTT

d_call: TRBD1
j_call: TRBJ1-1
v_call: TRBV7-6
clone_size: NA
cdr3_aa: CASSKDRGGEAFF
cdr3_nt: TGTGCCAGCAGTAAGGACAGGGGAGGTGAAGCTTTCTTT

d_call: TRBD1
j_call: TRBJ2-2
v_call: TRBV6-6
clone_size: once
cdr3_aa: CASSRTGGSVTGELFF
cdr3_nt: TGTGCCAGCAGTCGCACAGGGGGCTCGGTTACCGGGGAGCTGTTTTTT

d_call: NA
j_call: TRBJ1-2
v_call: TRBV21-1
clone_size: few
cdr3_aa: CASTTGYGYTF
cdr3_nt: TGTGCCAGCACGACAGGGTATGGCTACACCTTC

d_call: NA
j_call: TRBJ1-2
v_call: TRBV6-6
clone_size: NA
cdr3_aa: CASSYGGHYGYTF
cdr3_nt: TGTGCCAGCAGTTACGGGGGCCACTATGGCTACACCTTC

d_call: TRBD1
j_call: TRBJ1-2
v_call: TRBV6-5
clone_size: NA
cdr3_aa: CASSYRGRWNGYTF
cdr3_nt: TGTGCCAGCAGTTATAGGGGGCGGTGGAATGGCTACACCTTC

d_call: TRBD1
j_call: TRBJ1-2
v_call: TRBV6-5
clone_size: NA
cdr3_aa: CASSYLNTGGYGYTF
cdr3_nt: TGTGCCAGCAGTTACCTAAACACAGGGGGCTATGGCTACACCTTC

d_call: NA
j_call: TRBJ1-1
v_call: TRBV28
clone_size: NA
cdr3_aa: CASSFLTGTEAFF
cdr3_nt: TGTGCCAGCAGTTTCCTAACAGGGACTGAAGCTTTCTTT

d_call: NA
j_call: TRBJ2-3
v_call: TRBV5-6
clone_size: NA
cdr3_aa: CASSLASSSVSTDTQYF
cdr3_nt: TGTGCCAGCAGCTTGGCCTCGAGTAGCGTAAGCACAGATACGCAGTATTTT

d_call: NA
j_call: TRBJ2-5
v_call: TRBV30
clone_size: NA
cdr3_aa: CAWNRGVAGETQYF
cdr3_nt: TGTGCCTGGAACCGCGGGGTAGCTGGTGAGACCCAGTACTTC

d_call: NA
j_call: TRBJ1-5
v_call: TRBV5-8
clone_size: NA
cdr3_aa: CASSLLTGRSYSNQPQHF
cdr3_nt: TGTGCCAGCAGCTTGCTTACAGGGAGATCATATAGCAATCAGCCCCAGCATTTT

d_call: NA
j_call: TRBJ1-2
v_call: TRBV30
clone_size: few
cdr3_aa: CAWSHSIYGYTF
cdr3_nt: TGTGCCTGGAGCCACAGCATCTATGGCTACACCTTC

d_call: TRBD1
j_call: TRBJ1-5
v_call: TRBV6-1
clone_size: once
cdr3_aa: CASSEATGGKPQHF
cdr3_nt: TGTGCCAGCAGTGAAGCTACAGGGGGCAAGCCCCAGCATTTT

d_call: TRBD1
j_call: TRBJ2-6
v_call: TRBV9
clone_size: NA
cdr3_aa: CASSVDPRGQAGANVLTF
cdr3_nt: TGTGCCAGCAGCGTAGACCCCAGGGGGCAAGCTGGGGCCAACGTCCTGACTTTC

d_call: NA
j_call: TRBJ1-1
v_call: TRBV6-2/TRBV6-3
clone_size: NA
cdr3_aa: CASSWDGHTEAFF
cdr3_nt: TGTGCCAGCAGTTGGGACGGACACACTGAAGCTTTCTTT

d_call: NA
j_call: TRBJ1-2
v_call: TRBV19
clone_size: few
cdr3_aa: CASSIVGPTVYGYTF
cdr3_nt: TGTGCCAGTAGTATTGTGGGACCGACCGTTTATGGCTACACCTTC

d_call: TRBD2
j_call: TRBJ2-7
v_call: TRBV3-1/TRBV3-2
clone_size: NA
cdr3_aa: CASSSRTSTYEQYF
cdr3_nt: TGTGCCAGCAGCTCTCGGACTAGCACCTACGAGCAGTACTTC

d_call: TRBD1
j_call: TRBJ1-4
v_call: TRBV15
clone_size: NA
cdr3_aa: CATSREGGSEGEKLFF
cdr3_nt: TGTGCCACCAGCAGAGAAGGGGGCTCAGAAGGTGAAAAACTGTTTTTT

d_call: NA
j_call: TRBJ2-7
v_call: TRBV18
clone_size: NA
cdr3_aa: CASSPSLDPYEQYF
cdr3_nt: TGTGCCAGCTCACCAAGTCTGGATCCCTACGAGCAGTACTTC

d_call: NA
j_call: TRBJ1-1
v_call: TRBV3-1/TRBV3-2
clone_size: once
cdr3_aa: CASRRDGGPFTEAFF
cdr3_nt: TGTGCCAGCAGGCGGGACGGGGGCCCTTTCACTGAAGCTTTCTTT